This record covers a single TCR beta chain. This clone has only a few counts. Which antigen it targets is not known. No per-base quality is available; no much larger clone lies one base away. The collaborating institutions used their own protocols to collect whole blood in K2EDTA tubes. Collaborator samples were shipped for TCRbeta analysis as frozen whole blood, isolated PBMCs, or DNA extracted from either sample type. The immunoSEQ Assay, a bias-controlled multiplex PCR, was used to amplify TCRbeta CDR3 regions from genomic DNA. As for the authors' bioinformatics: The number of nucleated cells in each sample was estimated from the amplification of reference gene primers within the assay. To quantify the absolute abundance of each unique TCRbeta CDR3 rearrangement, sequence reads were collapsed and filtered. Productive Simpson clonality was computed per sample as the square root of Simpson's diversity index over productive rearrangements. Drawn from immuneACCESS, this table holds only the in-frame rearrangements with V and J called that TCRdb kept. Clones are partly lost; checked studies trace under half to an unresolved V gene and leave the rest unexplained. The V and J calls and the clone size are those of that table, but D and trimming were determined from the DNA. The sample table records about 32,000 clones; 90% to 95% of these occur just once. In total, the top ten clones hold about 0.86% of the sample.

Per the germline V gene, MNHNS is the CDR1 and SASEGT is the CDR2. From the cysteine up to the phenylalanine, the CDR3 has a length of 15 residues. CDR3 DNA only is kept here, 45 bases in frame from base 1. V is shortened by 3 bases, J by 0 bases, and the region joining them spans 12 bases. This sample stems from a study of blood T cell repertoires in COVID-19 (dated by TCRdb to the early 2020s). Study-level background: Samples covering the acute and convalescent phases of COVID-19 were provided by collaborators in the United States, Italy and Spain. Where available, HLA class I and class II types were obtained from metadata supplied by the sample provider rather than from assay-based typing. The material from the prospective study consisted of cDNA or gDNA derived from T cells, B-cell-depleted T cells, or PBMCs. The repertoires were released in a freely available public database intended as a resource for research on the immune response to SARS-CoV-2. Deeply sampled blood TCRbeta repertoires from subjects exposed to, actively infected with, or recovered from COVID-19 were included in the dataset. Nearly every sample came with metadata listing a de-identified subject ID, COVID-19 status, age in years and sex. Samples came from the ongoing ImmuneRACE study (first 160 participants) plus 1,254 subjects from 6 global collaborators. Results and caveats for the whole study, not just this receptor: The amount of clinical and demographic metadata varied by source and participant and was provided uncurated.

This TCR was sampled from a male donor with active COVID-19. Sequencing was carried out using peripheral blood. Here the chain combines TRBV6-1 and TRBJ2-7; no D gene is confidently identified. The sequenced DNA is TGTGCCAGCAGTGATTGGAGTGGAAGCTCCTACGAGCAGTACTTC. The encoded protein is CASSDWSGSSYEQYF.